The 5 T cell receptor beta chains below come from one sample, sequenced in a study of response to subunit inactivated influenza vaccine. TCRdb reanalysed the RT-PCR reads using MiXCR and keeps one entry per CDR3 protein. This sample has about 650,000 distinct CDR3 sequences, with 15% to 19% found just once. The sequenced sample was PBMCs from blood, obtained 11 to 12 days after vaccination. These TCRs come from a man over 45 who received an inactivated influenza vaccine.

This chain connects TRBV4-3 to TRBJ2-5, with 9 bases that match TRBD2. With V trimmed by 3 bases and J by 5 bases, 7 bases remained unmatched. The germline V gene has CDR1 LGHNA and CDR2 YSLEER. This CDR3 contains 15 residues. The CDR3 coding sequence is TGCGCCAGCAGCCAGATAGCGGGGGCCGGGGAGACCCAGTACTTC. Its protein product is CASSQIAGAGETQYF.

The chain couples TRBV11-2 to TRBJ2-3, with TRBD2 matching over 9 bases. The ends lost 1 base at V and 2 bases at J; junction bases unmatched: 13. Germline lookup yields CDR1 SGHAT and CDR2 FQNNGV. The CDR3 has 19 residues. CDR3 region: CASSLVYLRGGGNTDTQYF. CDR3 nucleotide sequence: TGTGCCAGCAGCTTAGTGTACTTGCGGGGGGGTGGTAACACAGATACGCAGTATTTT.

This sequence joins TRBV7-2 and TRBJ2-1; TRBD1 matches 9 bases. The germline CDR1 and CDR2 sequences are SGHTA and FQGNSA. V was clipped by 1 base and J by 8 bases; unmatched bases: 6. This CDR3 is built from 15 residues. The CDR3 region has the DNA TGTGCCAGCAGCTTAGAGGACAGGGGATTCGATGAGCAGTTCTTC. It yields the protein CASSLEDRGFDEQFF.

This clonotype was counted once. The V and J genes are TRBV27 and TRBJ2-7; D perhaps matches TRBD2 (5 bases). The CDR3 runs to 13 residues. Looked up from germline, CDR1 is MNHEY and CDR2 is SMNVEV (reference sequence). Trimming removed 6 bases at V and 0 bases at J, with 9 bases between. CDR3 residues: CASRSGNSYEQYF. CDR3 DNA: TGTGCCAGCAGATCCGGGAACTCCTACGAGCAGTACTTC.

This clonotype was observed a few times. This sequence joins TRBV3-1 and TRBJ1-2, with D perhaps matching TRBD1 (6 bases). CDR1 and CDR2 (germline): LGHDT, YNNKEL (reference sequence). The CDR3 runs 13 residues. Trimming cost V 0 bases and J 7 bases, with 9 bases left between them. The CDR3 spells CASSQEGALGYTF. In DNA form, the CDR3 reads TGTGCCAGCAGCCAAGAGGGGGCGCTTGGCTACACCTTC.